This T cell receptor (beta chain) was identified during a study of a mutant IDH1 vaccine in newly diagnosed glioma. Study-wide context: Mean patient age was around 40 years; 62.5% were male and about 38% female. Notes on the study in general: Pseudoprogression seemed unlinked to shifts in top peripheral T cell clonotypes.

Repertoires were generated with immunoSEQ multiplex PCR, while TCRdb's copy carries only in-frame clones and drops some. The table has 95,000 to 100,000 clones, roughly 89% seen once; the top ten hold roughly 0.58%. CDR1 is SQVTM, CDR2 ANQGSEA, per germline. V lost 4 bases and J lost 0; bases outside the gene matches: 12. CDR3 length equals 17 residues. About this clone: What it recognizes is unknown.

Sample time point: baseline, week 1 (first vaccination visit). The treatment was: pre-vaccination baseline after standard-of-care therapy. V gene TRBV29-1 combines with J gene TRBJ1-3; TRBD1 aligns across 7 bases. The receptor was derived from a woman in her forties or fifties with glioma. The sequencing here drew on PBMCs, taken from a glioma patient treated with radiotherapy, temozolomide or both. The CDR3 region has the DNA TGCAGCGTTGGGGGTGAAGGGACAGATTTCTCTGGAAACACCATATATTTT. This translates into CSVGGEGTDFSGNTIYF.